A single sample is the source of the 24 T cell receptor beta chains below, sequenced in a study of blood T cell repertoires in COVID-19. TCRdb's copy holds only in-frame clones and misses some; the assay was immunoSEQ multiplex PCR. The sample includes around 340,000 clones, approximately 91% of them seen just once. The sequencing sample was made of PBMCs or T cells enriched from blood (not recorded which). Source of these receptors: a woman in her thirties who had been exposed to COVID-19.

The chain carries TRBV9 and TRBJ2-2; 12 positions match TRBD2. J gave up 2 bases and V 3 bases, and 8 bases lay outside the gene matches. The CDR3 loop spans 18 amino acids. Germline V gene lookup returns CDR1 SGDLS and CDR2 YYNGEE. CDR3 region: CASSASTSGRPNTGELFF. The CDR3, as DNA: TGTGCCAGCAGCGCTTCCACTAGCGGGAGGCCCAACACCGGGGAGCTGTTTTTT.

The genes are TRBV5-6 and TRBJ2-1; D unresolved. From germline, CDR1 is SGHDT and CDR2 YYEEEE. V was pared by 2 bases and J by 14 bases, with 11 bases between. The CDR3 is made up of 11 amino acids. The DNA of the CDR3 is TGTGCCAGCAGCTTCGCCAGTTTGGAGTTCTTC. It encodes CASSFASLEFF.

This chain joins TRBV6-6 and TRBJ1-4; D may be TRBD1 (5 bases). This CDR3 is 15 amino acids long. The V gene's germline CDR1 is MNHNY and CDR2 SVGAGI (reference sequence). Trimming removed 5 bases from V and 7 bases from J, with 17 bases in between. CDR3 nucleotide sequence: TGTGCCAGCAGTCCGAAAGACAGTCGCGGTGAAAAACTGTTTTTT. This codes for CASSPKDSRGEKLFF.

CDR3 in DNA: TGTGCCAGTAGTATAGCTCAGGGGAAAAATGAGCAGTTCTTC. Translation: CASSIAQGKNEQFF. The chain combines TRBV19 with TRBJ2-1, with D perhaps matching TRBD1 (6 bases). Trimming stripped 1 base from V and 7 bases from J, with 11 bases between. Germline V gene data show CDR1 as LNHDA and CDR2 as SQIVND (reference sequence). The CDR3 runs to 14 residues. Full variable domain (missing parts from reference TRBV19 and TRBJ2-1): DGGITQSPKYLFRKEGQNVTLSCEQNLNHDAMYWYRQDPGQGLRLIYYSQIVNDFQKGDIAEGYSVSREKKESFPLTVTSAQKNPTAFYLCASSIAQGKNEQFFGPGTRLTVL.

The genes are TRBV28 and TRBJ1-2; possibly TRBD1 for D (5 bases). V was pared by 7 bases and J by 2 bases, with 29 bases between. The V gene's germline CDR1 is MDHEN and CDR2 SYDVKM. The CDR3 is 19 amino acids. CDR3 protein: CASTLTLWVGQGSNYGYTF. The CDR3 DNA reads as TGTGCCAGCACCCTAACTCTCTGGGTGGGGCAGGGCTCGAACTATGGCTACACCTTC.

CDR3 DNA: TGCGCCAGCAGCTTGGACAGGGGGCCAGGGTGGATCACTGAAGCTTTCTTT. This gives the protein CASSLDRGPGWITEAFF. The chain recombines TRBV5-1 with TRBJ1-1, with 9 bases fitting TRBD1. Trimming took 0 bases from V and 4 from J; bases not matched to a gene: 10. CDR1 and CDR2 from the germline V gene are SGHRS and YFSETQ. The CDR3 runs 17 residues.

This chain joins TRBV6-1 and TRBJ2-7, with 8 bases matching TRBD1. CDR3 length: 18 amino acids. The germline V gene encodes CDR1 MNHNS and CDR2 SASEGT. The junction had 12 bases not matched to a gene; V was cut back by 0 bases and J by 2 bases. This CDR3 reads CASSEAFSRTGLAYEQYF. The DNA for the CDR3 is TGTGCCAGCAGTGAAGCGTTTTCCAGGACAGGGCTCGCCTACGAGCAGTACTTC.

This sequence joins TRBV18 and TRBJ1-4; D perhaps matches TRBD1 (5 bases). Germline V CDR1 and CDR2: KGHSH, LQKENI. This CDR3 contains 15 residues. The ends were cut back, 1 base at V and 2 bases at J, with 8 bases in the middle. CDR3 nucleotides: TGTGCCAGCTCACCACGGGGCAGGACTAATGAAAAACTGTTTTTT. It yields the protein CASSPRGRTNEKLFF. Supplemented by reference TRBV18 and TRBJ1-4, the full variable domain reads NAGVMQNPRHLVRRRGQEARLRCSPMKGHSHVYWYRQLPEEGLKFMVYLQKENIIDESGMPKERFSAEFPKEGPSILRIQQVVRGDSAAYFCASSPRGRTNEKLFFGSGTQLSVL.

CDR3 sequence reads: CASSLLSGGTNTEAFF. The CDR3 nucleotides read TGCGCCAGCAGCCTCCTCTCGGGAGGGACGAACACTGAAGCTTTCTTT. V gene TRBV5-1 combines with J gene TRBJ1-1; D may be TRBD1 (5 bases). V shed 4 bases and J shed 1 base, with 17 bases lying between them. The germline CDR1 and CDR2 sequences are SGHRS and YFSETQ. The CDR3 has 16 amino acids.

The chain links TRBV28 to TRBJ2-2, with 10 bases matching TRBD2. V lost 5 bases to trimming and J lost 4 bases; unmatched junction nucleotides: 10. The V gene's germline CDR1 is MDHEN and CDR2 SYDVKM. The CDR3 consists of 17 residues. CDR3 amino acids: CASSPSRLAGVTGELFF. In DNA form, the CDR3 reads TGTGCCAGCAGTCCTAGTCGGCTAGCGGGAGTCACCGGGGAGCTGTTTTTT.

CDR3 amino acids: CAISVLTSGSSYEQYF. The CDR3 bases are TGTGCCATCAGTGTTCTGACTAGCGGGAGTTCCTACGAGCAGTACTTC. The gene calls are TRBV10-3 and TRBJ2-7, with 12 bases identical to TRBD2. Unmatched junction bases numbered 5, after V lost 4 bases and J lost 1 base. The germline V gene encodes CDR1 ENHRY and CDR2 SYGVKD. This CDR3 has 16 residues.

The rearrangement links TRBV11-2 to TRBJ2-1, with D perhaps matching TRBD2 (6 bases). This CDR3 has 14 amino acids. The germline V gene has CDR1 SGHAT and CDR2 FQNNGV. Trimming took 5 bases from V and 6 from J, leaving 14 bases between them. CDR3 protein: CASSVSMTSNEQFF. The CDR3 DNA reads TGTGCCAGCAGCGTATCAATGACTAGCAATGAGCAGTTCTTC.

The CDR3 is CASVGSGTDTQYF. DNA of the CDR3: TGTGCTAGTGTTGGTTCGGGTACAGATACGCAGTATTTT. The chain uses TRBV12-5 and TRBJ2-3; D remains ambiguous. V lost 7 bases to trimming and J lost 3 bases, with 11 bases between them. Germline V gene lookup returns CDR1 LGHNT and CDR2 FRNRAP. This CDR3 has 13 residues.

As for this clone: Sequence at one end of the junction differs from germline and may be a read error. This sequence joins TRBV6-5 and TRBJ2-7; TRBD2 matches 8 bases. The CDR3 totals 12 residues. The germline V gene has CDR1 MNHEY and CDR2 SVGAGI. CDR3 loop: CASSWISGGLNF. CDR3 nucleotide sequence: TGTGCCAGCAGTTGGATTTCGGGAGGGCTTAACTTC.

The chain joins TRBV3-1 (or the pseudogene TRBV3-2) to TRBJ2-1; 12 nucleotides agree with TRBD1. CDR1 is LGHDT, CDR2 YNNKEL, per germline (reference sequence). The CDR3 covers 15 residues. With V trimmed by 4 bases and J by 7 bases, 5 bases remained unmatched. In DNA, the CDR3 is TGTGCCAGCAGCCTCGGGACAGGGGGCTCAAATGAGCAGTTCTTC. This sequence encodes CASSLGTGGSNEQFF.

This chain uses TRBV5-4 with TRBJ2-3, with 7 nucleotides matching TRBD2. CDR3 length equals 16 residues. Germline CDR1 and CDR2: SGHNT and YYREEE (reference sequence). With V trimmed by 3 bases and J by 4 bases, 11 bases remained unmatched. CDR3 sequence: CASSSNGGSSADTQYF. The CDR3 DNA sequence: TGTGCCAGCAGCTCGAACGGCGGGAGTAGCGCAGATACGCAGTATTTT.

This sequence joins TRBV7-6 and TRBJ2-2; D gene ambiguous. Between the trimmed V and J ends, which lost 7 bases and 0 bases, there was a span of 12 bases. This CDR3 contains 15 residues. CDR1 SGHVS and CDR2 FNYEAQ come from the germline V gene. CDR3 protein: CASTLRSANTGELFF. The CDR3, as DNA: TGTGCCAGCACCCTTCGGTCGGCGAACACCGGGGAGCTGTTTTTT.

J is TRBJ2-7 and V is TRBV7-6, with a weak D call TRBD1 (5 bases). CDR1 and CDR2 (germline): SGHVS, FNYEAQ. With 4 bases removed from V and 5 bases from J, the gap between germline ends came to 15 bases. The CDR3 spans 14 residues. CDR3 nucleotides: TGTGCCAGCAGCTCATCAGGGATAGGCGACGAGCAGTACTTC. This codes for CASSSSGIGDEQYF.

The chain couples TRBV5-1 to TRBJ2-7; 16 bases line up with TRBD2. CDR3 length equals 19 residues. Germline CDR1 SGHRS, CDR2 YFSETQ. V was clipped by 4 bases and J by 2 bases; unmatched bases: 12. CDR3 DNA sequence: TGCGCCAGCAGCCTGTCGGGACTAGCGGGAGGGGGGGAAACCTACGAGCAGTACTTC. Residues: CASSLSGLAGGGETYEQYF.

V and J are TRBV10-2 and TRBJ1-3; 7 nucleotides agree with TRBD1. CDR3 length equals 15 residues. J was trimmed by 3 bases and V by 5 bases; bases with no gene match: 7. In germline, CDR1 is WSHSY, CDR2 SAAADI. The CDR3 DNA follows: TGCGCCAGCAGTCCGTCACAGGGGCGTGGAAACACCATATATTTT. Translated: CASSPSQGRGNTIYF.

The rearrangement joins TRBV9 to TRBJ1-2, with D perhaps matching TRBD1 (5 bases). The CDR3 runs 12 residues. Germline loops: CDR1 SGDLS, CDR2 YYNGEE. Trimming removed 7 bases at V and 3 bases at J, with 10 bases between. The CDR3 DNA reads TGTGCCAGCCGGGGGGTGTACTATGGCTACACCTTC. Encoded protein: CASRGVYYGYTF.

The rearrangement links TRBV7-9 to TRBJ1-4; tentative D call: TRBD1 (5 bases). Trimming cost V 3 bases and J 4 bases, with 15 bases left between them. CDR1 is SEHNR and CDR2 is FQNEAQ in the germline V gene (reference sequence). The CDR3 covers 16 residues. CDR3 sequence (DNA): TGTGCCAGCAGCTTCGGGTTACAGGTGTATAATGAAAAACTGTTTTTT. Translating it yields CASSFGLQVYNEKLFF.

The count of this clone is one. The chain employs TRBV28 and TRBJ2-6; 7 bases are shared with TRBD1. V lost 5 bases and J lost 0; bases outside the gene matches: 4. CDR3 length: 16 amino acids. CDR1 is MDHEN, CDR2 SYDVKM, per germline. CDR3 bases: TGTGCCAGCAGTGGGACAGTGCTCTCTGGGGCCAACGTCCTGACTTTC. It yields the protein CASSGTVLSGANVLTF.

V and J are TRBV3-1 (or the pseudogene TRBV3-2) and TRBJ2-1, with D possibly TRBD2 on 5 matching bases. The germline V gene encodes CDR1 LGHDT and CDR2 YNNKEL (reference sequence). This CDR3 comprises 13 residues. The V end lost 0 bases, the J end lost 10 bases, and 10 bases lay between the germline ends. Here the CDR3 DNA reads TGTGCCAGCAGCCAAGATCCCGGGGTGGAGCAGTTCTTC. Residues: CASSQDPGVEQFF.